This TCR beta chain was profiled in a study of T cell responses to AZD1222 COVID-19 vaccine. Findings of the study overall: Sampling captured repertoires only after the peak T cell response. Spike-specific TCR breadth rose after two AZD1222 doses, and depth rose as well. Vaccine-associated CD4 TCRs ranged over spike, dominating at 160-218 and 743-854.

The V segment lost 3 bases and the J segment 4 bases; nucleotides outside the gene matches: 1. This CDR3 spans 14 amino acids. Germline V gene sequence: CDR1 LNHNV, CDR2 YYDKDF (reference sequence). This table comes from immunoSEQ multiplex PCR, and its TCRdb copy is limited to in-frame clones, with some not included. The profile covers roughly 120,000 clones, with more than 75% appearing a single time and approximately 3.5% taken by the ten largest. Remarks on this clone: The antigen remains undetermined.

Sequencing was performed on peripheral blood, taken on day 0 of AZD1222 vaccination. The chain employs TRBV15 and TRBJ1-2; TRBD1 aligns across 11 bases. This receptor was identified in an adult in good health. CDR3 nucleotides: TGTGCCACCAGCAGGGGACAGGGGGGCTATGGCTACACCTTC. Amino acids: CATSRGQGGYGYTF.